Below, 8 T cell receptor beta chains from the same sample are listed, as sequenced in a study of blood T cell repertoires in COVID-19. Measured with immunoSEQ multiplex PCR; TCRdb has only the in-frame clones, and not every one. Of fewer than 150,000 clones listed, 88% were seen once; the top ten hold roughly a tenth. Sequences were obtained from peripheral blood. All receptors derive from a man aged 50 to 59 with active or convalescent COVID-19.

V is TRBV5-1 and J is TRBJ2-1, with TRBD2 identical over 14 bases. Germline CDR1 and CDR2: SGHRS and YFSETQ. The CDR3 has 17 amino acids. The junction had 10 bases not matched to a gene; V was cut back by 5 bases and J by 6 bases. Here the CDR3 DNA reads TGCGCCAGCAGTCTAGGGACTAGCGGGAGATTAAGCAATGAGCAGTTCTTC. It yields the protein CASSLGTSGRLSNEQFF.

This clone came up a few times. The chain employs TRBV9 and TRBJ2-7, with D hard to call. V was trimmed by 4 bases and J by 6 bases, leaving 20 bases between them. Germline V gene data show CDR1 as SGDLS and CDR2 as YYNGEE. This CDR3 region has 15 residues. The CDR3 bases are TGTGCCAGCAGCCCCGGTGCCGAGGCATTCGGCGAGCAGTACTTC. This encodes CASSPGAEAFGEQYF.

Regarding this clone: One end of the junction varies from germline; a read error may be responsible. The V gene is TRBV2, the J gene TRBJ1-4; no reliable D call. Germline V gene data show CDR1 as SNHLY and CDR2 as FYNNEI. This CDR3 has 13 residues. CDR3 nucleotides: TGTGCCAGCAGAGCCCTCCCTAAGGAAAAACTGTTTTTT. Protein: CASRALPKEKLFF.

This chain joins TRBV7-6 and TRBJ2-1, with 7 bases identical to TRBD2. The CDR3 loop spans 13 amino acids. V lost 0 bases and J lost 7; bases outside the gene matches: 0. CDR1 and CDR2 (germline): SGHVS, FNYEAQ. CDR3 nucleotides: TGTGCCAGCAGCTTAGCCGGGAGGAATGAGCAGTTCTTC. It yields the protein CASSLAGRNEQFF. The full variable domain, completed using reference TRBV7-6 and TRBJ2-1, is GAGVSQSPRYKVTKRGQDVALRCDPISGHVSLYWYRQALGQGPEFLTYFNYEAQQDKSGLPNDRFSAERPEGSISTLTIQRTEQRDSAMYRCASSLAGRNEQFFGPGTRLTVL.

The rearrangement links TRBV30 to TRBJ2-1; D ambiguous. Trimming removed 0 bases at V and 5 bases at J, with 5 bases between. CDR1 GTSNPN and CDR2 SVGIG come from the germline V gene (reference sequence). The CDR3 is 12 residues long. CDR3 amino acids: CAWSVSHNEQFF. The CDR3 bases are TGTGCCTGGAGTGTTAGTCACAATGAGCAGTTCTTC.

The genes are TRBV6-2 or TRBV6-3 and TRBJ2-2, with 9 bases lining up with TRBD2. This CDR3 has 17 residues. Trimming at V came to 4 bases and at J to 3 bases, leaving 9 bases not matched to a gene. Germline CDR1 and CDR2: MNHEY and SVGEGT. The CDR3 coding sequence is TGTGCCAGCAGTTGGGTAGCGGGAGTTTATGACACCGGGGAGCTGTTTTTT. Protein product: CASSWVAGVYDTGELFF.

The chain recombines TRBV29-1 with TRBJ2-1; 8 bases are shared with TRBD2. In germline, CDR1 is SQVTM, CDR2 ANQGSEA. CDR3 length: 13 residues. Unmatched junction bases numbered 4, after V lost 1 base and J lost 8 bases. The CDR3 protein is CSVEAGGPDEQFF. Here the CDR3 DNA reads TGCAGCGTTGAAGCGGGAGGGCCAGATGAGCAGTTCTTC.

The V call is TRBV18, the J call TRBJ1-1; D is uncertain. V dropped 2 bases and J dropped 10 bases, with 14 bases sitting between them. This CDR3 is 13 amino acids long. Germline V gene sequence: CDR1 KGHSH, CDR2 LQKENI. The CDR3 nucleotides read TGTGCCAGCTCACCAGATTTAGCAGGAGGAGCTTTCTTT. As protein: CASSPDLAGGAFF. Full variable domain (rest looked up from reference TRBV18 and TRBJ1-1): NAGVMQNPRHLVRRRGQEARLRCSPMKGHSHVYWYRQLPEEGLKFMVYLQKENIIDESGMPKERFSAEFPKEGPSILRIQQVVRGDSAAYFCASSPDLAGGAFFGQGTRLTVV.